A selection of T cell receptor beta chains follows, all from one sample in a study of T-cell memory formation after mild COVID-19. TCRdb itself ran the 5' RACE reads through MiXCR, one entry per CDR3 protein. Among roughly 110,000 distinct CDR3 sequences, approximately 14% were seen once, and the ten largest hold around 40%. The specimen was PBMCs or a T cell subset sorted from them (not recorded which). Receptors originate from a man younger than 35 who had mild COVID-19 (a few samples of this study predate the infection). Cell type and time point are not known. The CDR3 runs from the conserved cysteine through the conserved F or W. Each record gives: J gene, clone size, D gene, V gene, CDR3 DNA, CDR3 protein. D genes are given only for firm matches. Clone size, where shown, is once, few, many, or a class for clones that have expanded.

>TRBJ1-4|few|TRBD1|TRBV7-9
TGTGCCAGCAGCCAGGACAGGGGTGTTGAAAAACTGTTTTTT
CASSQDRGVEKLFF
>TRBJ2-1|few|.|TRBV6-4
TGTGCCAGCAGTCCCATGGGGGGGGGCCACTACAATGAGCAGTTCTTC
CASSPMGGGHYNEQFF
>TRBJ2-5|few|.|TRBV7-8
TGTGCCAGCAGCTTAGGTGCGGGGTTTAGCCAAGAGACCCAGTACTTC
CASSLGAGFSQETQYF
>TRBJ1-2|few|TRBD1|TRBV20-1
TGCAGTGCCCTCGACAGGGATTCTGTCTATGGCTACACCTTC
CSALDRDSVYGYTF
>TRBJ2-3|.|TRBD2|TRBV7-2
TGTGCCAGCAGCTTAGTGGAGACTAGCGGGGGTTTCGATACGCAGTATTTT
CASSLVETSGGFDTQYF
>TRBJ2-2|few|.|TRBV6-6
TGTGCCGGGTCGGCCAACGCCGGGGAGCTGTTTTTT
CAGSANAGELFF
>TRBJ2-1|.|.|TRBV9
TGTGCCAGCAGCGTAGCTGGGGGGCTTAACAATGAGCAGTTCTTC
CASSVAGGLNNEQFF
>TRBJ2-5|many|.|TRBV10-3
TGTGCCATCAGCATACAGGGACGCGAGACCCAGTACTTC
CAISIQGRETQYF
>TRBJ1-2|.|.|TRBV30
TGTGCCTGGAGTGGGTTACAGGGTTTTCATGGCTACACCTTC
CAWSGLQGFHGYTF
>TRBJ1-1|few|.|TRBV27
TGTGCCAGCAGCCCCGTGCTGGGTTTCGGTGAAGCTTTCTTT
CASSPVLGFGEAFF
>TRBJ2-7|many|.|TRBV6-6
TGTGCCAGCAGTTACGTAGCTGGTCACTACGAGCAGTACTTC
CASSYVAGHYEQYF
>TRBJ1-2|.|TRBD1|TRBV4-3
TGCGCCAGCAGCCAGGGGTTTTCCGGGACAGATTATGGCTACACCTTC
CASSQGFSGTDYGYTF
>TRBJ2-2|few|TRBD1|TRBV7-3
TGTGCCAGCAGCTACTGGGACAGGGGGCACACCGGGGAGCTGTTTTTT
CASSYWDRGHTGELFF
>TRBJ2-5|few|TRBD2|TRBV6-1
TGTGCCAGCAGTGAAGTCGGCGGGGGGGCCGGTGAGACCCAGTACTTC
CASSEVGGGAGETQYF
>TRBJ2-1|.|.|TRBV4-3
TGCGCCAGCAGCCAAGATACCCCCTCGGGCAATGAGCAGTTCTTC
CASSQDTPSGNEQFF
>TRBJ2-3|.|.|TRBV10-2
TGCGCCAGCAGTGATTGGGGGGCCCGCACAGATACGCAGTATTTT
CASSDWGARTDTQYF
>TRBJ1-2|many|TRBD1|TRBV6-6
TGTGCCAGCAGTACCGGGACAGGGGAGGGCTATGGCTACACCTTC
CASSTGTGEGYGYTF
>TRBJ2-1|few|TRBD2|TRBV7-2
TGTGCCAGCAGCACCACTAGCGGGGGTTACAATGAGCAGTTCTTC
CASSTTSGGYNEQFF
>TRBJ2-3|few|TRBD2|TRBV12-3/TRBV12-4
TGTGCCAGCAGTTTCGGGGGGGGCATGGGAGATACGCAGTATTTT
CASSFGGGMGDTQYF
>TRBJ1-2|few|.|TRBV7-2
TGTGCCAGCAGCTTTGGTGGAGGGTCCTATGGCTACACCTTC
CASSFGGGSYGYTF
>TRBJ2-1|few|.|TRBV7-9
TGTGCCAGCAGCTCCCGCAGGGGCCATGAGCAGTTCTTC
CASSSRRGHEQFF
>TRBJ2-3|.|TRBD2|TRBV19
TGTGCCAGTAATGGAGGACTAGTATCAGATACGCAGTATTTT
CASNGGLVSDTQYF
>TRBJ2-7|.|.|TRBV7-9
TGTGCCAGCAGCTGGCGGGGATACGAGCAGTACTTC
CASSWRGYEQYF
>TRBJ2-3|few|.|TRBV12-3/TRBV12-4
TGTGCCAGCGGGGCACCGGATACGCAGTATTTT
CASGAPDTQYF
>TRBJ2-4|.|.|TRBV27
TGTGCCAGCAGTGACCACCTAGGGAACGCTAGAAACATTCAGTACTTC
CASSDHLGNARNIQYF
>TRBJ1-5|few|.|TRBV19
TGTGCCAGTAGTATTTCACCGCCGGGCAATCAGCCCCAGCATTTT
CASSISPPGNQPQHF
>TRBJ2-1|few|.|TRBV7-3
TGTGCCAGCAGCTTAGGGGAGGTGGGGCAGTTCTTC
CASSLGEVGQFF
>TRBJ1-4|few|.|TRBV5-5
TGTGCCAGCAGCCTCCGTCGGGGCGAAATCGATGAAAAACTGTTTTTT
CASSLRRGEIDEKLFF
>TRBJ1-1|.|TRBD1|TRBV6-5
TGTGCCAGCAGTTACCCATCCGGGACAGAGACGAACACTGAAGCTTTCTTT
CASSYPSGTETNTEAFF